These T cell receptor beta chains were read from a single sample in a study of T-cell memory formation after mild COVID-19. TCRdb reprocessed the 5' RACE reads with MiXCR, giving one entry per CDR3 protein. The sample records roughly 240,000 distinct CDR3 sequences, 15% to 19% being singletons. Sequenced sample: PBMCs or a T cell subset sorted from them (not recorded which). Source of these receptors: an adult woman who had mild COVID-19 (a few samples of this study predate the infection). Cell type and time point are not known. CDR3s include the opening cysteine and the closing phenylalanine or tryptophan. D genes are given only for firm matches. A clone size is listed for some rows: how often the clone was seen (once, few, many), or a class if it is expanded.

CDR3 DNA | CDR3 protein | V gene | D gene | clone size | J gene
TGTGCCAGCAGCTTAGCGGGACAGGGAGGCTACACCTTC | CASSLAGQGGYTF | TRBV7-9 | TRBD1 | NA | TRBJ1-2
TGTGCCAGCAGTTACAGGGGACTAGCGGGCTACAATGAGCAGTTCTTC | CASSYRGLAGYNEQFF | TRBV6-5 | TRBD2 | few | TRBJ2-1
TGTGCCAGCAGCAAAGTAAAGGAGCGCCCCCCCACAGATACGCAGTATTTT | CASSKVKERPPTDTQYF | TRBV21-1 | NA | NA | TRBJ2-3
TGCGCCAGCAGCCAAGACGTCTGGGACGGAACCTACGAGCAGTACTTC | CASSQDVWDGTYEQYF | TRBV4-3 | NA | NA | TRBJ2-7
TGTGCCAGCAGCTCGCCGGGACAGGGTATCCACGAGCAGTACTTC | CASSSPGQGIHEQYF | TRBV7-6 | TRBD1 | NA | TRBJ2-7
TGTGCCAGCAGCCAAGATTATCCAGGGGGCGATCAGCCCCAGCATTTT | CASSQDYPGGDQPQHF | TRBV3-1 | TRBD1 | NA | TRBJ1-5
TGTGCCAGCAGCGTAGACCCCTTATTGGGGCCCGGCAATGAGCAGTTCTTC | CASSVDPLLGPGNEQFF | TRBV9 | NA | few | TRBJ2-1
TGTGCCAGCAGTTTGGACTGGTCAGAGAGGGAGCCCCAGCATTTT | CASSLDWSEREPQHF | TRBV28 | NA | NA | TRBJ1-5
TGCAGCGTTATAGACAGGGACTCTGGAAACACCATATATTTT | CSVIDRDSGNTIYF | TRBV29-1 | TRBD1 | NA | TRBJ1-3
TGTGCCATCAGTGAGTCTGGCGGGAATGAGCAGTTCTTC | CAISESGGNEQFF | TRBV10-3 | NA | few | TRBJ2-1
TGTGCCAGCAGCTTGGCCCCGGACAGCAGATACAATGAGCAGTTCTTC | CASSLAPDSRYNEQFF | TRBV5-5 | NA | NA | TRBJ2-1
TGTGCCAGCAGCGGCGCCCCTCAAGAGACCCAGTACTTC | CASSGAPQETQYF | TRBV9 | NA | NA | TRBJ2-5
TGTGCCAGCAGCTTACCCCGAATGAGGGGGTCCTACAATGAGCAGTTCTTC | CASSLPRMRGSYNEQFF | TRBV7-8 | NA | many | TRBJ2-1
TGTGCCAGCAGTTACCAACTAGCGGGGGCCTACGAGCAGTACTTC | CASSYQLAGAYEQYF | TRBV6-5 | TRBD2 | NA | TRBJ2-7
TGTGCCAGCTCACCACGTTCAGGGGGAGCGTACAATGAGCAGTTCTTC | CASSPRSGGAYNEQFF | TRBV18 | TRBD1 | NA | TRBJ2-1
TGTGCCATCAGTTCCGGGACCCCTTCCTACAATGAGCAGTTCTTC | CAISSGTPSYNEQFF | TRBV10-3 | NA | few | TRBJ2-1
TGTGCCAGCAGCTTAAAGGCGGGGAGGCTAGCGGACAGCTCCTACAATGAGCAGTTCTTC | CASSLKAGRLADSSYNEQFF | TRBV7-3 | NA | many | TRBJ2-1
TGTGCCAGCAGTTTCAGGCGGGGTATTGGCTACGAGCAGTACTTC | CASSFRRGIGYEQYF | TRBV12-3/TRBV12-4 | NA | NA | TRBJ2-7
TGCAGCGTTGCTAGCGGGAGTGGGCGAGAGACCCAGTACTTC | CSVASGSGRETQYF | TRBV29-1 | TRBD2 | NA | TRBJ2-5
TGCAGTGCTAAGAGTAGGGACTACCGCGATTCCGGATATTTT | CSAKSRDYRDSGYF | TRBV20-1 | TRBD2 | NA | TRBJ2-3
TGTGCCAGCAGCGTCACTAGCGGGAGCCCTTTCTACGAGCAGTACTTC | CASSVTSGSPFYEQYF | TRBV7-2 | TRBD2 | medium-sized | TRBJ2-7
TGTGCCAGCAGTTTACAGATCTATGGCTACACCTTC | CASSLQIYGYTF | TRBV2 | NA | NA | TRBJ1-2
TGTGCCATCAGCGCGGGACTAGCGGGAGGAGATACGCAGTATTTT | CAISAGLAGGDTQYF | TRBV10-3 | TRBD2 | NA | TRBJ2-3
TGTGCCAGCAGGGGCCAGCTAGCGGGAGGGAACAATGAGCAGTTCTTC | CASRGQLAGGNNEQFF | TRBV7-3 | TRBD2 | NA | TRBJ2-1
TGTGCCAGCAGCCCTTGGGACAGGGGGATGGCTGGGGCCAACGTCCTGACTTTC | CASSPWDRGMAGANVLTF | TRBV12-3/TRBV12-4 | TRBD1 | NA | TRBJ2-6
TGTGCCAGCATTCACCCTAGGGGACCTGAAGCTTTCTTT | CASIHPRGPEAFF | TRBV12-3/TRBV12-4 | NA | NA | TRBJ1-1
TGCGCCAGCAGCCAAGAATGGGGACTAGCGGGAGTCAGGTACTTC | CASSQEWGLAGVRYF | TRBV4-3 | TRBD2 | few | TRBJ2-7
TGTGCCAGCTTGACTACAGCGGCCATCTCCCCCCACAGGAATCAGCCCCAGCATTTT | CASLTTAAISPHRNQPQHF | TRBV5-5 | NA | NA | TRBJ1-5
TGTGCCAGCAGCCCCCAGCGGGGACTAGCGGGAGGGCCTACCACGCAGTATTTT | CASSPQRGLAGGPTTQYF | TRBV9 | TRBD2 | few | TRBJ2-3
TGTGCCAGCAGCGACACTACGAAGGGGGCCACTGAAGCTTTCTTT | CASSDTTKGATEAFF | TRBV5-5 | TRBD1 | many | TRBJ1-1
TGTGCCAGCAGCTTCCGAGGGGCGTTGAGCTACACCTTC | CASSFRGALSYTF | TRBV7-2 | NA | NA | TRBJ1-2
TGCGCCAGCAGTTACAGGGATCGCACTGAAGCTTTCTTT | CASSYRDRTEAFF | TRBV4-1 | NA | few | TRBJ1-1
TGTGCCAGCAGCCAAGATGGAAAAGCGGGAGACAATGAGCAGTTCTTC | CASSQDGKAGDNEQFF | TRBV3-1 | TRBD2 | NA | TRBJ2-1
TGCGCCAGCAGCCAAGATACAGGACAGGGGGCTAAAGAGCAGTACTTC | CASSQDTGQGAKEQYF | TRBV4-3 | TRBD1 | many | TRBJ2-7
TGTGCCAGCAGTAGGAGGGAAAGCAATCAGCCCCAGCATTTT | CASSRRESNQPQHF | TRBV6-5 | NA | few | TRBJ1-5
TGTGCCAGCAGTCGATGGTCCCCGGGACAGGGGACGAACACTGAAGCTTTCTTT | CASSRWSPGQGTNTEAFF | TRBV6-5 | TRBD1 | NA | TRBJ1-1
TGCGCCAGCAGCTTGGGCCCGAGGGACGAGCAGTACTTC | CASSLGPRDEQYF | TRBV5-1 | NA | NA | TRBJ2-7
TGTGCCACCAGGCCTAGCGGGACGGGGAATACGCAGTATTTT | CATRPSGTGNTQYF | TRBV24-1 | TRBD2 | NA | TRBJ2-3
TGTGCTTTGGGGACGGAGTACACTGAAGCTTTCTTT | CALGTEYTEAFF | TRBV30 | NA | NA | TRBJ1-1
TGTGCCAGCAGCGTAGCGGGAGCGTTCTACAATGAGCAGTTCTTC | CASSVAGAFYNEQFF | TRBV9 | NA | NA | TRBJ2-1
TGTGCCAGCAGCTTCCGGGACTCACTCAATGAGCAGTTCTTC | CASSFRDSLNEQFF | TRBV7-8 | NA | few | TRBJ2-1
TGTGCCAGCAGCCCCCTAGGGGGGACTAGCGGGGGTCAGGAGACCCAGTACTTC | CASSPLGGTSGGQETQYF | TRBV4-2 | TRBD2 | NA | TRBJ2-5
TGTGCCAGCTCTTTGACCGCGAGGGGCCGAATGAAGGAAAAACTGTTTTTT | CASSLTARGRMKEKLFF | TRBV6-1 | NA | NA | TRBJ1-4
TGTGCCAGCAGCCTTCCTTACAACACTGAAGCTTTCTTT | CASSLPYNTEAFF | TRBV21-1 | NA | NA | TRBJ1-1
TGTGCCAGCAGCCGCAGGGAGGGCAATCAGCCCCAGCATTTT | CASSRREGNQPQHF | TRBV12-3/TRBV12-4 | NA | few | TRBJ1-5
TGTGCCAGCAGTTTAAAGGACAGGGCAGGGGTAAGGGAGACCCAGTACTTC | CASSLKDRAGVRETQYF | TRBV6-6 | TRBD1 | NA | TRBJ2-5
TGCGCCAGCAGCTTGGGATCGGGACTACATAACACCGGGGAGCTGTTTTTT | CASSLGSGLHNTGELFF | TRBV5-1 | TRBD2 | few | TRBJ2-2
TGTGCCAGCGGCCGGGACAGGGGGTTTTATGGCTACACCTTC | CASGRDRGFYGYTF | TRBV27 | TRBD1 | few | TRBJ1-2
TGTGCCAGCACCCGGGATCGAGGGAAAGGCTATGGCTACACCTTC | CASTRDRGKGYGYTF | TRBV12-3/TRBV12-4 | NA | NA | TRBJ1-2
TGCGCCAGCGTACCTACGGGGGGGTTTGAAAAACTGTTTTTT | CASVPTGGFEKLFF | TRBV5-1 | NA | few | TRBJ1-4
TGTGCCAGCAGTGAATATGGCGAGCAGTTCTTC | CASSEYGEQFF | TRBV6-1 | NA | few | TRBJ2-1
TGCGCCAGCAGCCAAATAGGACAGGGAGGTGGCTACACCTTC | CASSQIGQGGGYTF | TRBV4-1 | TRBD1 | NA | TRBJ1-2